Shown below are 4 T cell receptor beta chains from a single sample sequenced in a study of shared clonotypes between healthy human individuals. TCRdb keeps only in-frame clones here, not all; method: immunoSEQ multiplex PCR. The sample has under 600,000 clones, roughly 98% seen once. Cells designated naive CD8 were CD45RO-negative and were positively selected for CCR7, with terminally differentiated effector memory CD45RA+ cells excluded. Sequenced input: naive CD8+ T cells sorted from blood. Receptor source: a man younger than 40 in good health.

This chain joins TRBV5-1 and TRBJ2-3; 9 bases align to TRBD2. V lost 2 bases to trimming and J lost 0 bases; unmatched junction nucleotides: 1. CDR1 is SGHRS, CDR2 YFSETQ, per germline. CDR3 length: 15 residues. The CDR3 nucleotides are TGCGCCAGCAGCTTTACTAGCGGGAGCACAGATACGCAGTATTTT. Protein: CASSFTSGSTDTQYF.

The chain joins TRBV6-5 to TRBJ2-1; 7 bases are a match to TRBD1. CDR3 length equals 15 residues. CDR1 is MNHEY and CDR2 is SVGAGI in the germline V gene. Losses at the gene ends were 4 bases for V and 4 bases for J; bases not matched to a gene: 7. CDR3 region: CASSFTGVSYNEQFF. DNA for the CDR3: TGTGCCAGCAGTTTCACAGGGGTGTCTTACAATGAGCAGTTCTTC.

The rearrangement joins TRBV2 to TRBJ1-2, with no clear D. Trimming stripped 7 bases from V and 6 bases from J, with 24 bases between. The CDR3 is 16 residues long. The germline gives CDR1 SNHLY, CDR2 FYNNEI. The CDR3 nucleotides are TGTGCCAGCAATAGCATTCCGGGATCGAGCAAAGATGGCTACACCTTC. Translated: CASNSIPGSSKDGYTF.

V usage is TRBV9 and J usage is TRBJ2-2; TRBD1 aligns across 7 bases. Trimming cost V 4 bases and J 4 bases; bases outside gene matches: 1. CDR1 is SGDLS and CDR2 is YYNGEE in the germline V gene. The CDR3 contains 13 residues. The CDR3, as DNA: TGTGCCAGCAGCCCAGGGGGCACCGGGGAGCTGTTTTTT. The encoded protein is CASSPGGTGELFF.